This T cell receptor (beta chain) was documented in a study of cytotoxic CD8 clonotypes in ibrutinib-treated CLL. Findings of the study overall: Clonality was higher at baseline than in age-matched healthy donors and tracked circulating CD8+ T-cell counts.

Turning to this clone: The antigen is undetermined.

The germline CDR1 and CDR2 sequences are SQVTM and ANQGSEA. This CDR3 spans 16 amino acids. Trimming at V came to 1 base and at J to 4 bases, leaving 10 bases not matched to a gene. TCRdb keeps only in-frame clones here, not all; method: immunoSEQ multiplex PCR. The sample contains some 140,000 clones, 91% of which appear only once. Genomic DNA for TCR beta libraries, roughly 2 micrograms, came from cryopreserved PBMCs. This chain connects TRBV29-1 to TRBJ1-3; 7 bases are shared with TRBD1. Here the sequenced sample was PBMCs, taken after 12 months of ibrutinib treatment. This receptor was obtained from a human donor with chronic lymphocytic leukemia. Written as DNA, the CDR3 is TGCAGCGTTGAAGGCCCTACGACAGGGTTCGGAAACACCATATATTTT. The encoded protein is CSVEGPTTGFGNTIYF.